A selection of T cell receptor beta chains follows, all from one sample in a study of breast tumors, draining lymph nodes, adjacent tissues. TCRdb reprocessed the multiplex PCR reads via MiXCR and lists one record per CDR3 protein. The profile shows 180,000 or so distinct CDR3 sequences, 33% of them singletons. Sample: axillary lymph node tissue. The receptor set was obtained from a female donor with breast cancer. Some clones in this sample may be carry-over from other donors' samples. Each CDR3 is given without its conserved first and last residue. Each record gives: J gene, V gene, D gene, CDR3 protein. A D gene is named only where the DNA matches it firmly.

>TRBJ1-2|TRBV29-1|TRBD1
SHRQGVGGYT
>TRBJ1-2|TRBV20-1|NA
SAADKIGYGYT
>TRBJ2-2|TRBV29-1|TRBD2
SVQRETGELF
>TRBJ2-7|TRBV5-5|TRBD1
ASHGTGGYEQY
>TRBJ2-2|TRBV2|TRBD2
ASRRTSGTNTGELF
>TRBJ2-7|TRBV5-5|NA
AHGGESNYEQY
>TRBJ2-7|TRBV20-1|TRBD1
SAIREGAGEQY
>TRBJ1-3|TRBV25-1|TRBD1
ASSPRQGAPLKHHI
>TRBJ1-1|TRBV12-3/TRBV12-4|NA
ASRPPGRRVGTEAF
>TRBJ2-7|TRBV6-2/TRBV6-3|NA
ASSYSLVAHEQY
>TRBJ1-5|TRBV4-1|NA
ASSQDLGQPQH
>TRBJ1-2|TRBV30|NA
AWSLPPPRQNYGYT
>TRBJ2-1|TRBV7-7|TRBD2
ASSLMVAGANEQF
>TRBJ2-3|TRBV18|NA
ASSPRQSTDTQY
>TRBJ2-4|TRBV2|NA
ASHPRGVGNIQY
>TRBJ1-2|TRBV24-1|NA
ATSDYGVSVSGYT
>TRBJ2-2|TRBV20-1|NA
SAPLNPGELF
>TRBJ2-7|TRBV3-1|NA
ASSQGNRILLHEQY
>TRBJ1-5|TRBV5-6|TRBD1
ASSYQGAPNQPQH
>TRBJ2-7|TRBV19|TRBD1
ASSAGQGGYEQY
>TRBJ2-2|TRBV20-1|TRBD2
SAGAGGGGELF
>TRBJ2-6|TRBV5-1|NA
ASSSSPGANVLT
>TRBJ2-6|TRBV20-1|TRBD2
SASKGGAGANVLT
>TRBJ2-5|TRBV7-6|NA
ASSPTRLETQY
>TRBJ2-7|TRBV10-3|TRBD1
AISRGQVISYGQY
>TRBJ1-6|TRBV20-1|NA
SARDIPRVGGSPLH
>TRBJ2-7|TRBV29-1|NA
SVGGEREQY